This TCR beta chain emerged from a study of T cells after yellow fever vaccination. This clonotype was found many times. One entry per CDR3 protein results from TCRdb running MiXCR on the 5' RACE reads. The sample contains over 300,000 distinct CDR3 sequences, around 3.6% of which appear only once. This sequence was found in a man aged 18 to 35 who received the YFV17D yellow fever vaccine. Specimen: PBMCs, collected on the day of the yellow fever booster vaccination.

The CDR3 region has the DNA TGTGCCAGCAGGAACTCTGGGGCCAACGTCCTGACTTTC. This codes for CASRNSGANVLTF. The chain couples TRBV7-9 to TRBJ2-6; D unclear. The CDR3 is 13 amino acids. V dropped 6 bases and J dropped 0 bases, with 3 bases sitting between them. Germline loops: CDR1 SEHNR, CDR2 FQNEAQ (reference sequence).